The TCR beta chain described here comes from a study of blood T cell repertoires in COVID-19. Across the whole study: Acute and convalescent COVID-19 samples came from the United States, Italy and Spain.

The germline CDR1 and CDR2 sequences are MNHNY and SVGAGI (reference sequence). The CDR3 has 14 amino acids. V was shortened by 5 bases and J by 8 bases, with 17 bases between the two germline ends. The data were produced by immunoSEQ multiplex PCR, yet TCRdb's version contains in-frame clones alone and is incomplete. This table holds over 200,000 clones, 75% to 85% found once. The clonotype originates from a woman aged 25 to 39 with COVID-19, enrolled during active disease. The V call is TRBV6-6, the J call TRBJ2-3, with a weak D call TRBD1 (6 bases). Sequencing used peripheral blood. CDR3 bases: TGTGCCAGCAGTATGGGGGCAGGTGAAACTACGCAGTATTTT. It encodes CASSMGAGETTQYF.